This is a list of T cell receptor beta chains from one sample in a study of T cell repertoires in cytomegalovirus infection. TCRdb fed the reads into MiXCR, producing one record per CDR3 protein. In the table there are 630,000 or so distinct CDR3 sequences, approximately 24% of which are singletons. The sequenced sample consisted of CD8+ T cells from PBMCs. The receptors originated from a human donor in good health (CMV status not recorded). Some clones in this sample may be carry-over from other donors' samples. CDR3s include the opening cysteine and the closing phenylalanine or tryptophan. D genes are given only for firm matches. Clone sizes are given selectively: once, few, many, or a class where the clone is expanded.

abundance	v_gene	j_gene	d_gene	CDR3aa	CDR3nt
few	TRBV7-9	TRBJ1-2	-	CASSLEGRRYGYTF	TGTGCCAGCAGCTTAGAAGGGAGACGCTATGGCTACACCTTC
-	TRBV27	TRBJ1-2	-	CASSFLGDINGYTF	TGTGCCAGCAGTTTCCTAGGGGACATTAATGGCTACACCTTC
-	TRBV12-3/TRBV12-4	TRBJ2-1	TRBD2	CASSIAGGLNNEQFF	TGTGCCAGCAGTATAGCGGGGGGTTTGAACAATGAGCAGTTCTTC
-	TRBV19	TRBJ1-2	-	CASENFPDYGYTF	TGTGCCAGTGAGAACTTTCCAGATTATGGCTACACCTTC
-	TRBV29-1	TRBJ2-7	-	CSVEVGDRPAYEQYF	TGCAGCGTTGAAGTTGGTGACAGGCCGGCCTACGAGCAGTACTTC
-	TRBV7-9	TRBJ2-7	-	CASSSKHEQYF	TGTGCCAGCAGCTCCAAGCACGAGCAGTACTTC
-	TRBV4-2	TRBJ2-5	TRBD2	CASSQRSGEETQYF	TGTGCCAGCAGCCAAAGGAGCGGGGAAGAGACCCAGTACTTC
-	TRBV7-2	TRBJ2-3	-	CASSLEVGRSDTQYF	TGTGCCAGCAGCCTAGAGGTGGGGAGGTCAGATACGCAGTATTTT
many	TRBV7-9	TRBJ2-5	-	CASSGTGNQETQYF	TGTGCCAGCAGCGGCACTGGAAACCAAGAGACCCAGTACTTC
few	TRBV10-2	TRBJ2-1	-	CASSGDGGAYNEQFF	TGCGCCAGCAGTGGGGACGGCGGCGCTTACAATGAGCAGTTCTTC
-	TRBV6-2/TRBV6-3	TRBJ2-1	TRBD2	CASTLAGVGENEQFF	TGTGCCAGCACCCTAGCGGGGGTTGGGGAGAATGAGCAGTTCTTC
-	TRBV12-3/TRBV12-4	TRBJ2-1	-	CASTSRANEQFF	TGTGCCAGCACCTCGAGGGCGAATGAGCAGTTCTTC
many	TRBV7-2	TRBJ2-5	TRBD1	CASSSPQTGAQETQYF	TGTGCCAGCAGCTCACCTCAAACAGGGGCCCAAGAGACCCAGTACTTC
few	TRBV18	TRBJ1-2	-	CASSPRQENYGYTF	TGTGCCAGCTCACCCCGACAGGAGAACTATGGCTACACCTTC
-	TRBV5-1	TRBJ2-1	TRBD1	CASIDRDRDYNEQFF	TGCGCCAGCATCGACCGGGACAGGGACTACAATGAGCAGTTCTTC
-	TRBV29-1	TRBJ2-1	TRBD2	CSVTGLAGGSFSYNEQFF	TGCAGCGTTACGGGACTAGCGGGGGGTTCATTCTCCTACAATGAGCAGTTCTTC